Below are 19 T cell receptor beta chains sequenced from a single sample in a study of blood T cell repertoires in COVID-19. Generated by immunoSEQ multiplex PCR, the TCRdb table keeps only in-frame clones and is missing some. The repertoire holds some 180,000 clones, with 60% to 85% as singletons. The sequencing sample was made of peripheral blood. Receptors were obtained from a woman aged 45-65 years with active or convalescent COVID-19.

The V and J genes are TRBV27 and TRBJ1-2; possible D gene TRBD1, 6 bases. Trimming left V 4 bases short and J 8 bases short, with 17 bases between. The length of the CDR3 is 14 residues. Germline CDR1 reads MNHEY; CDR2 reads SMNVEV (reference sequence). CDR3 loop: CASSSSVEGGGYTF. As DNA, the CDR3 is TGTGCCAGCAGTTCCTCGGTAGAGGGGGGGGGCTACACCTTC.

This chain links TRBV5-8 with TRBJ2-4; a possible D gene is TRBD2 (5 bases). This CDR3 contains 16 residues. Between the trimmed V and J ends, which lost 7 bases and 3 bases, there was a span of 20 bases. Germline values: CDR1 SGHTS, CDR2 YDEGEE. CDR3 in amino acids: CASRPVRSRGKNIQYF. CDR3 DNA sequence: TGTGCCAGCCGACCTGTACGCTCCCGGGGCAAAAACATTCAGTACTTC.

This chain links TRBV6-6 with TRBJ2-7; TRBD1 is a possible D gene (6 bases). Trimming took off 6 bases at V and 1 base at J, with 16 bases between the two ends. Germline V gene sequence: CDR1 MNHNY, CDR2 SVGAGI (reference sequence). The CDR3 is 15 amino acids. CDR3 residues: CASRPTGFSSYEQYF. The CDR3 region has the DNA TGTGCCAGCAGACCCACAGGGTTCTCTTCCTACGAGCAGTACTTC.

This clone was recorded many times. The rearrangement links TRBV10-2 to TRBJ1-1, with 8 bases fitting TRBD1. Looked up from germline, CDR1 is WSHSY and CDR2 is SAAADI. The CDR3 is made up of 15 amino acids. The ends lost 7 bases at V and 6 bases at J; junction bases unmatched: 13. The CDR3 protein is CASTRQGWGGAEAFF. The CDR3, as DNA: TGCGCCAGCACCCGACAGGGGTGGGGGGGGGCTGAAGCTTTCTTT.

The chain couples TRBV5-6 to TRBJ2-3; 8 bases match TRBD1. The trim removed 4 bases at V and 9 bases at J, leaving 7 bases unmatched. In germline, CDR1 is SGHDT, CDR2 YYEEEE. The CDR3 extends over 13 amino acids. The CDR3 region has the DNA TGTGCCAGCAGCCCAGGGGGCGAGGGGACGCAGTATTTT. This gives the protein CASSPGGEGTQYF.

The rearrangement links TRBV5-5 to TRBJ2-7; TRBD1 aligns across 9 bases. V trimming: 4 bases; J trimming: 5 bases; junction bases outside the gene matches: 13. The germline V gene has CDR1 SGHKS and CDR2 YYEKEE (reference sequence). This CDR3 has 16 residues. The CDR3: CASSPPRQGVSNEQYF. DNA for the CDR3: TGTGCCAGCAGCCCCCCAAGACAGGGGGTTTCCAACGAGCAGTACTTC.

Remarks on this clone: The junction and the germline gene differ at one end; a read error may be behind it. The CDR3 DNA is TGTGCCACAAGCAGGACTAGCGGTTCCTACGAGCAGTACTTC. This gives the protein CATSRTSGSYEQYF. The chain is built from TRBV15 and TRBJ2-7, with 10 positions matching TRBD2. The length of the CDR3 is 14 residues. The germline V gene has CDR1 LNHNV and CDR2 YYDKDF (reference sequence).

The chain carries TRBV6-5 and TRBJ2-6; D uncertain. This CDR3 has 15 amino acids. V was pared by 6 bases and J by 0 bases, with 9 bases between. Looked up from germline, CDR1 is MNHEY and CDR2 is SVGAGI. The CDR3 region has the DNA TGTGCCAGCAGGGCCAGACACTCTGGGGCCAACGTCCTGACTTTC. It is translated as CASRARHSGANVLTF.

For this clone: At the DNA level, this CDR3 is encoded by other sequences in the same sample as well. The rearrangement links TRBV12-3 or TRBV12-4 to TRBJ1-2; D not certain. The CDR3 spans 12 residues. V lost 3 bases to trimming and J lost 6 bases, with 8 bases between them. In DNA, the CDR3 is TGTGCCAGCAGTTTTGCCGGGGATGGCTACACCTTC. Translation gives CASSFAGDGYTF.

The chain employs TRBV12-3 or TRBV12-4 and TRBJ1-1; 9 nucleotides align to TRBD1. The ends lost 8 bases at V and 1 base at J; junction bases unmatched: 2. The length of the CDR3 is 13 residues. The CDR3 protein is CASDRGGNTEAFF. DNA for the CDR3: TGTGCCAGCGACAGGGGGGGGAACACTGAAGCTTTCTTT.

The gene calls are TRBV27 and TRBJ2-1; 8 bases map to TRBD1. There are 19 residues in the CDR3. V dropped 0 bases and J dropped 2; count of bases not matched to a gene: 12. Per the germline V gene, CDR1 is MNHEY and CDR2 is SMNVEV (reference sequence). In DNA, the CDR3 is TGTGCCAGCAGTTTATCTCCCCCCACCGGGACAGGAGCCTACAATGAGCAGTTCTTC. Protein product: CASSLSPPTGTGAYNEQFF.

This clone was recorded only once. The chain has TRBV19 and TRBJ1-1; 7 bases are shared with TRBD1. V shed 8 bases, J shed 1 base, and the junction held 4 bases outside the gene matches. Germline V gives CDR1 LNHDA, CDR2 SQIVND (reference sequence). This CDR3 spans 13 amino acids. The CDR3 region has the DNA TGTGCCAGTCACTACAGGGGGAACACTGAAGCTTTCTTT. Its translation is CASHYRGNTEAFF.

The chain has TRBV18 and TRBJ1-2; 7 bases are a match to TRBD1. The ends lost 3 bases at V and 6 bases at J; junction bases unmatched: 7. CDR1 KGHSH and CDR2 LQKENI come from the germline V gene. This CDR3 region has 14 residues. CDR3 protein: CASSPDREVDGYTF. CDR3 DNA sequence: TGTGCCAGCTCACCCGACAGGGAGGTTGATGGCTACACCTTC. Full variable domain (rest looked up from reference TRBV18 and TRBJ1-2): NAGVMQNPRHLVRRRGQEARLRCSPMKGHSHVYWYRQLPEEGLKFMVYLQKENIIDESGMPKERFSAEFPKEGPSILRIQQVVRGDSAAYFCASSPDREVDGYTFGSGTRLTVV.

Only a few counts were recorded for this clone. This chain joins TRBV19 and TRBJ1-3, with D unresolved. The CDR3 is 14 amino acids. Trimming took off 1 base at V and 4 bases at J, with 8 bases between the two ends. Germline CDR1 and CDR2: LNHDA and SQIVND (reference sequence). As DNA, the CDR3 is TGTGCCAGTAGTATAGGGTTGAGCGGAAACACCATATATTTT. It yields the protein CASSIGLSGNTIYF.

The count of this clone is one. The V gene is TRBV10-3, the J gene TRBJ1-6; TRBD1 agrees at 11 bases. This CDR3 spans 16 amino acids. Unmatched junction bases numbered 1, after V lost 6 bases and J lost 0 bases. Germline V gives CDR1 ENHRY, CDR2 SYGVKD. In DNA form, the CDR3 reads TGTGCCATCAGGGGACAGGGGGGCTCCTATAATTCACCCCTCCACTTT. Its translation is CAIRGQGGSYNSPLHF.

J is TRBJ1-2 and V is TRBV5-3; possible D gene TRBD1, 5 bases. TRBV5-3 is designated an ORF whose function remains uncertain. CDR3 length equals 14 residues. Between the trimmed V and J ends, which lost 2 bases and 12 bases, there was a span of 20 bases. The CDR3 DNA is TGTGCCAGAAGCTTCCCCGGGGGAATCGGTCTCAACACCTTC. Residues: CARSFPGGIGLNTF.

The V and J genes are TRBV5-4 and TRBJ1-1; D is unresolved. The ends were cut back, 7 bases at V and 3 bases at J, with 16 bases in the middle. The germline gives CDR1 SGHNT, CDR2 YYREEE (reference sequence). The CDR3 has 14 residues. The CDR3 is CASSGGEEYTEAFF. The CDR3 region has the DNA TGTGCCAGCTCCGGTGGGGAGGAGTACACTGAAGCTTTCTTT.

This clone has only a few counts. The V gene is TRBV3-1 (or the pseudogene TRBV3-2), the J gene TRBJ2-3; 9 bases match TRBD2. V lost 5 bases to trimming and J lost 2 bases; unmatched junction nucleotides: 5. The V gene's germline CDR1 is LGHDT and CDR2 YNNKEL (reference sequence). This CDR3 has 15 amino acids. This chain's CDR3 is CASSFRLADTDTQYF. The DNA of the CDR3 is TGTGCCAGCAGCTTTAGACTAGCGGACACAGATACGCAGTATTTT.

This rearrangement joins TRBV19 to TRBJ1-1; 10 bases match TRBD1. The CDR3 contains 16 residues. Germline CDR1 is LNHDA and CDR2 is SQIVND (reference sequence). With 3 bases clipped from V and 2 bases from J, the junction kept 6 bases outside the gene matches. The CDR3 DNA reads TGTGCCAGTAGTATGTTAAGGACAGGGGGAAACACTGAAGCTTTCTTT. This translates into CASSMLRTGGNTEAFF.